The next 12 T cell receptor beta chains were all read from a single sample in a study of T cells in Graves' hyperthyroidism and ophthalmopathy. RNA transcripts provided the source from which TCR beta CDR3 regions were amplified. First-round RT-PCR targeting the TCR CDR3 was performed with the HTBI primer set. Each CDR3 protein gets one entry after TCRdb re-called the multiplex PCR reads with MiXCR. The sample holds some 150,000 distinct CDR3 sequences, less than 25% seen once. The sequencing input was blood. The receptors shown here come from a woman aged 50 to 60 with Graves' hyperthyroidism that later progressed to Graves' ophthalmopathy.

There are many counts of this clonotype. CDR3 loop: CASSESAPRPYNEQFF. CDR3 bases: TGTGCCAGCAGTGAGTCGGCACCACGGCCCTACAATGAGCAGTTCTTC. The chain has TRBV2 and TRBJ2-1; D is ambiguous. CDR3 length: 16 residues. From germline, CDR1 is SNHLY and CDR2 FYNNEI. Trimming removed 3 bases from V and 2 bases from J, with 14 bases in between.

This clonotype was picked up many times. The chain links TRBV6-1 to TRBJ1-2; 7 bases line up with TRBD1. This CDR3 is built from 12 residues. CDR1 and CDR2 (germline): MNHNS, SASEGT. Unmatched junction bases numbered 6, after V lost 6 bases and J lost 8 bases. CDR3 sequence: CASSDRVDGYTF. For the CDR3, the DNA is TGTGCCAGCAGCGACAGGGTTGACGGCTACACCTTC.

This clonotype was counted ten times or more. The chain employs TRBV20-1 and TRBJ1-2; tentative D call: TRBD1 (6 bases). Per the germline V gene, CDR1 is DFQATT and CDR2 is SNEGSKA (reference sequence). This CDR3 region has 16 residues. Deletions cut 0 bases from V and 2 bases from J, with 16 bases between. CDR3 in amino acids: CSARERLGGQNYGYTF. CDR3 nucleotides: TGCAGTGCTAGAGAACGTCTCGGGGGGCAGAACTATGGCTACACCTTC.

Regarding this clonotype: At one boundary the junction diverges from the germline segment, which might be a read error. The chain is built from TRBV28 and TRBJ2-1, with 14 nucleotides matching TRBD2. This CDR3 comprises 15 residues. The V gene's germline CDR1 is MDHEN and CDR2 SYDVKM. The CDR3 protein is CASSLRTGLAGAQLF. For the CDR3, the DNA is TGTGCCAGCAGTCTTCGGACGGGACTAGCGGGAGCGCAACTCTTC.

This clonotype was seen more than once but under ten times. The rearrangement joins TRBV11-2 to TRBJ1-1; 8 bases are shared with TRBD1. Germline CDR1 reads SGHAT; CDR2 reads FQNNGV. The CDR3 contains 16 residues. V was pared by 5 bases and J by 5 bases, with 13 bases of the junction left unmatched. The CDR3 region is CASSPTGAQHQTEAFF. The DNA of the CDR3 is TGTGCCAGCAGCCCGACAGGGGCTCAACACCAAACTGAAGCTTTCTTT.

This clonotype has at least ten counts. The gene calls are TRBV11-2 and TRBJ2-3; 10 nucleotides match TRBD1. Germline CDR1 SGHAT, CDR2 FQNNGV. This CDR3 is 16 amino acids long. Unmatched junction bases numbered 3, after V lost 1 base and J lost 2 bases. CDR3 region: CASSLGQGANTDTQYF. CDR3 bases: TGTGCCAGCAGCTTAGGACAGGGGGCCAACACAGATACGCAGTATTTT.

Ten or more counts support this clonotype. The chain joins TRBV20-1 to TRBJ1-6; TRBD1 might be the D (6 bases). Between the trimmed V and J ends, which lost 6 bases and 0 bases, there was a span of 9 bases. This CDR3 has 14 residues. Per germline, CDR1 DFQATT and CDR2 SNEGSKA (reference sequence). The CDR3 loop is CSASDSSYNSPLHF. For the CDR3, the DNA is TGCAGTGCCTCGGACAGCTCCTATAATTCACCCCTCCACTTT.

The rearrangement links TRBV7-2 to TRBJ2-1, with 8 bases aligning to TRBD2. The CDR3 consists of 15 residues. Trimming cost V 1 base and J 3 bases; bases outside gene matches: 2. The germline V gene encodes CDR1 SGHTA and CDR2 FQGNSA. The CDR3 DNA follows: TGTGCCAGCAGCTTAGGGGGGACTAGCTACAATGAGCAGTTCTTC. This gives the protein CASSLGGTSYNEQFF. The variable domain in full, with the rest retrieved from reference TRBV7-2 and TRBJ2-1, is GAGVSQSPSNKVTEKGKDVELRCDPISGHTALYWYRQSLGQGLEFLIYFQGNSAPDKSGLPSDRFSAERTGGSVSTLTIQRTQQEDSAVYLCASSLGGTSYNEQFFGPGTRLTVL.

There are many counts of this clonotype. This chain joins TRBV7-2 and TRBJ2-2; D is possibly TRBD2 (6 bases). The CDR3 has 16 residues. CDR1 is SGHTA, CDR2 FQGNSA, per germline. Between the trimmed V and J ends, which lost 1 base and 4 bases, there was a span of 13 bases. The CDR3, as DNA: TGTGCCAGCAGCTTAGGGGGATTCGGGGGCACCGGGGAGCTGTTTTTT. Translated: CASSLGGFGGTGELFF.

This clonotype was seen repeatedly, ten times or more. The chain combines TRBV29-1 with TRBJ2-7; TRBD1 matches at 10 bases. With V trimmed by 2 bases and J by 9 bases, 10 bases remained unmatched. From germline, CDR1 is SQVTM and CDR2 ANQGSEA. This CDR3 is built from 14 residues. The CDR3 sequence is CSVETGTGVEGQYF. CDR3 DNA: TGCAGCGTTGAAACCGGGACAGGGGTTGAAGGGCAGTACTTC.

This clonotype was counted at least ten times. This chain uses TRBV19 with TRBJ2-1, with 11 bases fitting TRBD2. V was pared by 4 bases and J by 1 base, with 9 bases of the junction left unmatched. The CDR3 is made up of 18 amino acids. Germline V CDR1 and CDR2: LNHDA, SQIVND (reference sequence). DNA of the CDR3: TGTGCCAGTAGTAAAGTGTCCGGGACTAGCGGTTCCTACAATGAGCAGTTCTTC. Protein product: CASSKVSGTSGSYNEQFF.

V usage is TRBV28 and J usage is TRBJ1-2; 10 bases are a match to TRBD1. Looked up from germline, CDR1 is MDHEN and CDR2 is SYDVKM. The ends lost 1 base at V and 4 bases at J; junction bases unmatched: 3. This CDR3 is 15 amino acids long. CDR3 coding DNA: TGTGCCAGCAGTTTATTGGACAGGGGGAGCTATGGCTACACCTTC. Translated, it gives CASSLLDRGSYGYTF.